The 5 T cell receptor beta chains in this list originate from one sample, sequenced in a study of patients and donors after allogeneic stem cell transplantation. Each CDR3 protein gets one entry after TCRdb re-called the RT-PCR reads with MiXCR. The sample shows about 200,000 distinct CDR3 sequences, less than 45% of them seen only once. Sequencing used blood, either unsorted or a sorted T cell fraction (not recorded which). The receptor source for this set is a human donor who was either an allogeneic HSCT recipient or a stem cell or donor lymphocyte infusion donor (not recorded which). It is not recorded whose cells these are; they may come from a transplant donor.

V usage is TRBV21-1 and J usage is TRBJ1-5; the table's D gene call, TRBD1, was not cross checked with the DNA. TRBV21-1 has pseudogene status. This CDR3 comprises 16 residues. In nucleotides, the CDR3 is TGTGCCAGCAGCTCATCCGGGACGGCACAAGATCAGCCCCAGCATTTT. Amino acids: CASSSSGTAQDQPQHF.

This clonotype came up a few times. The chain recombines TRBV4-2 with TRBJ1-6, with a possible D match to TRBD1 (5 bases). With 4 bases removed from V and 5 bases from J, the gap between germline ends came to 21 bases. From germline, CDR1 is LGHNA and CDR2 YNFKEQ. This CDR3 contains 18 residues. The CDR3 region is CASSLRRSGGSHNSPLHF. CDR3 coding DNA: TGTGCCAGCAGCCTAAGGAGAAGCGGGGGAAGCCATAATTCACCCCTCCACTTT.

The chain couples TRBV5-6 to TRBJ1-4, with D uncertain. The germline V and J ends were trimmed by 0 bases and 7 bases, with 16 bases remaining between them. Germline loops: CDR1 SGHDT, CDR2 YYEEEE. The CDR3 totals 16 residues. This chain's CDR3 is CASSLATRSAGEKLFF. CDR3 sequence (DNA): TGTGCCAGCAGCTTGGCCACGAGGTCAGCGGGTGAAAAACTGTTTTTT.

This clonotype was counted between two and nine times. The chain joins TRBV19 to TRBJ1-1; possible D gene TRBD1, 6 bases. The germline CDR1 and CDR2 sequences are LNHDA and SQIVND (reference sequence). The V gene lost 6 bases and the J gene lost 0 bases, with 17 bases spanning the gap. The CDR3 length is 16 residues. CDR3 bases: TGTGCCAGTAGACCTGAGGGGGGGGCAATGAACACTGAAGCTTTCTTT. It specifies CASRPEGGAMNTEAFF.

This clonotype turned up a few times. The genes are TRBV4-2 and TRBJ2-4; no clear D gene. The germline CDR1 and CDR2 sequences are LGHNA and YNFKEQ. V was clipped by 4 bases and J by 0 bases, with 19 bases between them. This CDR3 has 18 residues. The CDR3 sequence is CASSPPPNLSLAKNIQYF. For the CDR3, the DNA is TGTGCCAGCAGCCCACCGCCTAACTTGTCCTTAGCCAAAAACATTCAGTACTTC.